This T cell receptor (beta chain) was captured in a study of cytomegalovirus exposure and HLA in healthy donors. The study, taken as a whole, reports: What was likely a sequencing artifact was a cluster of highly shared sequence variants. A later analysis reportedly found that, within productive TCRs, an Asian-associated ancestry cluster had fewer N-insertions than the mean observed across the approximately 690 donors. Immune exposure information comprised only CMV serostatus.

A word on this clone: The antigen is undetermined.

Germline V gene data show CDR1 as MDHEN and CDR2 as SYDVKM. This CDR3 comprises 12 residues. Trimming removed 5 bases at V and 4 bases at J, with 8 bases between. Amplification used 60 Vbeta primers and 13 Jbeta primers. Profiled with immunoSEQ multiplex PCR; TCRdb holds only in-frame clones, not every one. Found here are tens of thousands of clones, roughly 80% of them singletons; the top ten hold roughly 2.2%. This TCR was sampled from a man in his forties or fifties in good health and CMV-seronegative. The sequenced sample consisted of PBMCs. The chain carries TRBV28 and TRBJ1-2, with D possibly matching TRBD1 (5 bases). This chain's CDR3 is CASSPDSYGYTF. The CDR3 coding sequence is TGTGCCAGCAGTCCCGACAGCTATGGCTACACCTTC.